This is a list of T cell receptor beta chains from one sample in a study of blood T cell repertoires in COVID-19. Some clones are missing from TCRdb's copy, which holds only in-frame ones; the method was immunoSEQ multiplex PCR. The sample contains almost 250,000 clones, 85% to 90% of which appear only once. The sequencing input was PBMCs or T cells enriched from blood (not recorded which). The receptors were sampled from a woman aged 30 to 39 who had recovered from COVID-19. Each CDR3 is given with its conserved first and last residue. D genes are given only for firm matches.

v_call d_call cdr3_aa
TRBV7-9 - CASSPGNQPQHF
TRBV28 TRBD1 CASSPPWDRGHQPQHF
TRBV9 TRBD1 CASSRTGAMNTEAFF
TRBV6-5 - CASSYKWQAPNEQFF
TRBV2 TRBD2 CASSVLASSYNEQFF
TRBV7-2 - CASSPRGAGTDTQYF
TRBV19 - CASTRDKNTEAFF
TRBV15 TRBD1 CATSILDRDYGYTF
TRBV19 TRBD2 CASSIQREGPDTQYF
TRBV14 TRBD2 CASSQGPAGLAGNNEQFF
TRBV4-3 - CASSQERAPNQPQHF
TRBV28 - CASSTIIRQTGFNVWPQHF
TRBV30 - CAWSVRDTYGYTF
TRBV6-5 TRBD1 CASSRQGVSPLHF
TRBV2 - CASLPRSSANYGYTF
TRBV7-3 TRBD2 CASSSWGTSGRNEQFF
TRBV3-1/TRBV3-2 TRBD2 CASSRPRTGLAGGEQYF
TRBV30 TRBD1 CAWTGTGWNTEAFF
TRBV11-2 - CASSLAGEDYEQYF
TRBV30 TRBD2 CAWSSSGRGETQYF
TRBV4-3 - CASSQDRGRGYEQYF
TRBV6-2/TRBV6-3 TRBD2 CASSYSLTSGSQGNIQYF
TRBV5-1 TRBD1 CASSSGQGLEETQYF
TRBV11-1 TRBD1 CASSLEQGGTYEQYF
TRBV5-4 TRBD1 CASSGQDRADTEAFF
TRBV13 TRBD2 CASSLIAGVWETQYF
TRBV10-1 - CARISTGHPFGYTF
TRBV13 TRBD1 CASSLDLTGNNEQFF
TRBV7-8 TRBD2 CASSLIGLAGAPYEQYF
TRBV30 - CAWSVWGGSSDTEAFF
TRBV15 TRBD1 CATSRTQGALGNTIYF